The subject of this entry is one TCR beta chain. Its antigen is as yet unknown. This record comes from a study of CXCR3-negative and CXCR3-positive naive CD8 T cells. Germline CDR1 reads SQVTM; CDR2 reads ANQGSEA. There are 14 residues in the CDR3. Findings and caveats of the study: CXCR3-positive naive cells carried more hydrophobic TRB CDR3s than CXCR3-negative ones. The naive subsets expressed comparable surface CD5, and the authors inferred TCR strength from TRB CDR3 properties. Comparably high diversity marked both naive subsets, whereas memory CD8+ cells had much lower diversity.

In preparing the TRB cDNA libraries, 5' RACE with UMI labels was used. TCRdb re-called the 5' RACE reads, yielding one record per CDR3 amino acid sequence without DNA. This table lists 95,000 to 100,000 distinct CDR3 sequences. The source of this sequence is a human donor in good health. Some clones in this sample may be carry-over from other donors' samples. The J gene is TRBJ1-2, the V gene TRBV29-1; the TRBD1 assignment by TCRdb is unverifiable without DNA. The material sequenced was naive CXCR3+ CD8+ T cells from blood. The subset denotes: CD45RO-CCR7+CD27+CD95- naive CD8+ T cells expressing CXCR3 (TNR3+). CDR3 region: CSVEDRGTRVGYTF.